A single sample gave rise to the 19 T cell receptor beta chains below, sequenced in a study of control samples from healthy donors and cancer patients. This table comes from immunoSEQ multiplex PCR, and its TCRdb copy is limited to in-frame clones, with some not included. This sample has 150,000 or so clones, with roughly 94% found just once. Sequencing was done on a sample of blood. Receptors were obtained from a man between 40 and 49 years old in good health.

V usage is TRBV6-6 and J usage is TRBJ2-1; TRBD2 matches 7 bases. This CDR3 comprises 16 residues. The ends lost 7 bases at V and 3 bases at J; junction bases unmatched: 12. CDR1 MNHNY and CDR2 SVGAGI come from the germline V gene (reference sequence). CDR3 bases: TGTGCCAGCACCCTACTTGGGGGGGATTACTACAATGAGCAGTTCTTC. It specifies CASTLLGGDYYNEQFF.

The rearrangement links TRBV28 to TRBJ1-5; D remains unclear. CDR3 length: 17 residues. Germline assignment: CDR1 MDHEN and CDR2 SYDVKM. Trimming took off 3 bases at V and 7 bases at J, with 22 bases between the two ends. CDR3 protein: CASSLFSLRQVTQPQHF. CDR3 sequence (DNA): TGTGCCAGCAGTTTGTTTAGCCTTAGACAAGTTACGCAGCCCCAGCATTTT.

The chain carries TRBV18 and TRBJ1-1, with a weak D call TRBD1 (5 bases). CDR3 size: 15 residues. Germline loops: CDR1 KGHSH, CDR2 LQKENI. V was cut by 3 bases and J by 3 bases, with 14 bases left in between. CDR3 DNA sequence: TGTGCCAGCTCACCCTTGGGGCGAGGGTACACTGAAGCTTTCTTT. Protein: CASSPLGRGYTEAFF.

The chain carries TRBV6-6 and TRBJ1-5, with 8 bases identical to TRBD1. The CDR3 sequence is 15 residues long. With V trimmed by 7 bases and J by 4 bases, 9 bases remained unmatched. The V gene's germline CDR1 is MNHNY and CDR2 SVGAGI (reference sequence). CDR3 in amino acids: CASTSTGGGNQPQHF. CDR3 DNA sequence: TGTGCCAGCACCTCAACAGGGGGTGGGAATCAGCCCCAGCATTTT.

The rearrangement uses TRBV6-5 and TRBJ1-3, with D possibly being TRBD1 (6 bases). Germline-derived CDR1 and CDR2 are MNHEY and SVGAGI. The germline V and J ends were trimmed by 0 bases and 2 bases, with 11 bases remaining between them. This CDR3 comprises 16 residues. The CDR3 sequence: CASSYSGGGAGNTIYF. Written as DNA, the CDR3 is TGTGCCAGCAGTTACTCCGGGGGCGGGGCTGGAAACACCATATATTTT.

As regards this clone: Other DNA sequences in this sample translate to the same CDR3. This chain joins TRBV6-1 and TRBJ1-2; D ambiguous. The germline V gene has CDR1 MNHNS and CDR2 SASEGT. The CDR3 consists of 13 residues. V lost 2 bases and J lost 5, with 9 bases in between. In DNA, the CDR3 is TGTGCCAGCAGTGAAAGACGAAATTATGGCTACACCTTC. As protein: CASSERRNYGYTF.

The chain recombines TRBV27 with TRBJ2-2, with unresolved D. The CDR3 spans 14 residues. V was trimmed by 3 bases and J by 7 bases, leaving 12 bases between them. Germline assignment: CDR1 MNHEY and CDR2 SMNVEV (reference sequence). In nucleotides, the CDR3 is TGTGCCAGCAGTTTGGTGCGGTACGGCGGGGAGCTGTTTTTT. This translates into CASSLVRYGGELFF.

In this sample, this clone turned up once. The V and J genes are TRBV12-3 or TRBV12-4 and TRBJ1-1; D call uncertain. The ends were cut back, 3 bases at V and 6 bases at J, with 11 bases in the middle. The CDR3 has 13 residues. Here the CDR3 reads CASSFKSTSEAFF. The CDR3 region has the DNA TGTGCCAGCAGTTTCAAAAGTACCTCTGAAGCTTTCTTT.

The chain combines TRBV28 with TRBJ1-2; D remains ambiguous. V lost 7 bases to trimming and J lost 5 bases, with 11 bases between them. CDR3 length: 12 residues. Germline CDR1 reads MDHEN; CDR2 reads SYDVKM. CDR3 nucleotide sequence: TGTGCCAGCACGTCCGTCCTATATGGCTACACCTTC. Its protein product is CASTSVLYGYTF.

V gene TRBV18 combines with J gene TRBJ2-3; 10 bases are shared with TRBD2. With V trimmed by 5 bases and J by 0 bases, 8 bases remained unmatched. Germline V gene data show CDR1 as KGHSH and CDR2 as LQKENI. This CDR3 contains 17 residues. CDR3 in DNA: TGTGCCAGCTCATCGGCAGGGACTAGCGCTAGCACAGATACGCAGTATTTT. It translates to CASSSAGTSASTDTQYF.

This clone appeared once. The CDR3 protein is CASSLPRGGHEQYF. CDR3 in DNA: TGTGCCAGCAGCTTACCCCGGGGGGGCCACGAGCAGTACTTC. V and J are TRBV7-8 and TRBJ2-7; 8 bases match TRBD2. Germline V CDR1 and CDR2: SGHVS, FQNEAQ. This CDR3 has 14 residues. V dropped 2 bases and J dropped 5; count of bases not matched to a gene: 5.

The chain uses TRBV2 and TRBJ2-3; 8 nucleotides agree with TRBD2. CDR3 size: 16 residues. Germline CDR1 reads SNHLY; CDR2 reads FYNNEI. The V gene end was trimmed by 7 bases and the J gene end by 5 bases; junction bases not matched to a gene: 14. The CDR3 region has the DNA TGTGCCAGCAAACTAACCGGGGGGGGCCCCCGAGATACGCAGTATTTT. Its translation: CASKLTGGGPRDTQYF. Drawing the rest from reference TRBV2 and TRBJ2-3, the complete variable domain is EPEVTQTPSHQVTQMGQEVILRCVPISNHLYFYWYRQILGQKVEFLVSFYNNEISEKSEIFDDQFSVERPDGSNFTLKIRSTKLEDSAMYFCASKLTGGGPRDTQYFGPGTRLTVL.

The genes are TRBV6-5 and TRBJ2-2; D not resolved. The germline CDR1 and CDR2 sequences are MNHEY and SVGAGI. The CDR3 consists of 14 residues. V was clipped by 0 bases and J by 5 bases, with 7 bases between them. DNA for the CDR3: TGTGCCAGCAGTTACTCGAGAACAACCGGGGAGCTGTTTTTT. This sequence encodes CASSYSRTTGELFF.

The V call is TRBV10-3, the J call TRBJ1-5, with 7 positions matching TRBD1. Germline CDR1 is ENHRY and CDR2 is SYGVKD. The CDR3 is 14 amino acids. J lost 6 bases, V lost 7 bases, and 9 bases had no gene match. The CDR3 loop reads CAIKGDSGPQPQHF. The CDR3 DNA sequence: TGTGCCATCAAAGGGGACAGCGGTCCTCAGCCCCAGCATTTT.

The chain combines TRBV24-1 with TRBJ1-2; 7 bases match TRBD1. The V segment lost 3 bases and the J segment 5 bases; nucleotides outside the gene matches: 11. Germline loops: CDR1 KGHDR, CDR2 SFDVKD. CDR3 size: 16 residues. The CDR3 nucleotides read TGTGCCACCAGTGATCCCTACCGGGACAGAGGATATGGCTACACCTTC. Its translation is CATSDPYRDRGYGYTF.

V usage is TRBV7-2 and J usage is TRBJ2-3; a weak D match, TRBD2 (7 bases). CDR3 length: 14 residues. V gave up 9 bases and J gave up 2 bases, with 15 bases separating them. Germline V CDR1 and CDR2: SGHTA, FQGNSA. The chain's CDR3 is CASSPGGPTDTQYF. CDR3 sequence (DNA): TGTGCCAGTTCGCCGGGGGGCCCCACAGATACGCAGTATTTT.

The CDR3 bases are TGTGCCAGCAGCATGGATGCTAATTCACCCCTCCACTTT. Protein product: CASSMDANSPLHF. V usage is TRBV6-5 and J usage is TRBJ1-6; D remains ambiguous. The CDR3 is 13 residues long. Germline CDR1 and CDR2: MNHEY and SVGAGI. Between the trimmed V and J ends, which lost 6 bases and 6 bases, there was a span of 9 bases.

The CDR3 region is CASRWGATDTQYF. Written as DNA, the CDR3 is TGTGCCAGCAGGTGGGGAGCCACAGATACGCAGTATTTT. The gene calls are TRBV12-3 or TRBV12-4 and TRBJ2-3, with D possibly being TRBD2 (5 bases). CDR3 length equals 13 residues. V lost 6 bases to trimming and J lost 2 bases, with 9 bases between them.

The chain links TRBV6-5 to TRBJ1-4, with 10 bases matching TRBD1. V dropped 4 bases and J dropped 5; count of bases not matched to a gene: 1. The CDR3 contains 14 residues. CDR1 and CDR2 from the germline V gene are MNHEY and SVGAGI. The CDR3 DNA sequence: TGTGCCAGCAGTTGGGGACAGGGGAATGAAAAACTGTTTTTT. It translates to CASSWGQGNEKLFF.